This entry features one T cell receptor (beta chain) sequence. Generated by immunoSEQ multiplex PCR, the TCRdb table keeps only in-frame clones and is missing some. The sample lists 20,000 to 30,000 clones, 86% occurring once. Germline loops: CDR1 SGHVS, CDR2 FNYEAQ. The CDR3 runs to 15 residues. V was trimmed by 5 bases and J by 1 base, leaving 14 bases between them. This sample is drawn from a study of T cells after posttransplantation cyclophosphamide. The sequenced material came from PBMCs. The chain is built from TRBV7-6 and TRBJ2-5; D gene unclear. The clonotype originates from an older woman with a blood cancer, CMV-positive, and with a related stem cell donor. CDR3 in amino acids: CASSQAPASQETQYF. In DNA, the CDR3 is TGTGCCAGCAGCCAGGCCCCCGCCAGCCAAGAGACCCAGTACTTC.